The 17 T cell receptor beta chains below come from one sample, sequenced in a study of shared clonotypes between healthy human individuals. The method was immunoSEQ multiplex PCR; TCRdb's version includes in-frame clones alone and lacks a portion of them. The sample has 2 million to 3 million clones; roughly 93% are singletons. The material sequenced was naive CD4+ T cells from PBMCs. The subset here: CD45RA+ positively selected. These TCRs come from a man between 18 and 29 years old in good health. Some clones in this sample may be carry-over from other donors' samples.

This chain joins TRBV30 and TRBJ1-3; D is uncertain. V shed 4 bases and J shed 5 bases, with 12 bases lying between them. Germline V gives CDR1 GTSNPN, CDR2 SVGIG (reference sequence). The CDR3 runs 13 residues. CDR3 amino acids: CAWTQPSRNTIYF. In nucleotides, the CDR3 is TGTGCCTGGACGCAGCCCTCGAGAAACACCATATATTTT. The full variable domain, in which reference TRBV30 and TRBJ1-3 provide the parts outside the CDR3, is SQTIHQWPATLVQPVGSPLSLECTVEGTSNPNLYWYRQAAGRGLQLLFYSVGIGQISSEVPQNLSASRPQDRQFILSSKKLLLSDSGFYLCAWTQPSRNTIYFGEGSWLTVV.

The V call is TRBV7-2, the J call TRBJ2-7, with 7 nucleotides matching TRBD2. The CDR3 contains 15 residues. V was pared by 5 bases and J by 0 bases, with 7 bases of the junction left unmatched. Germline V CDR1 and CDR2: SGHTA, FQGNSA. CDR3 residues: CASSPSGGLSYEQYF. As DNA, the CDR3 is TGTGCCAGCAGCCCTAGCGGAGGGCTCTCCTACGAGCAGTACTTC. Full variable domain (missing parts from reference TRBV7-2 and TRBJ2-7): GAGVSQSPSNKVTEKGKDVELRCDPISGHTALYWYRQSLGQGLEFLIYFQGNSAPDKSGLPSDRFSAERTGGSVSTLTIQRTQQEDSAVYLCASSPSGGLSYEQYFGPGTRLTVT.

The chain recombines TRBV5-1 with TRBJ2-2; D could derive from TRBD1 or TRBD2 (6 bases each). CDR1 SGHRS and CDR2 YFSETQ come from the germline V gene. The V gene lost 1 base and the J gene lost 4 bases, with 14 bases spanning the gap. The CDR3 has 16 residues. This CDR3 is CASSLRGGRGTGELFF. DNA for the CDR3: TGCGCCAGCAGCTTGCGAGGGGGGCGCGGCACCGGGGAGCTGTTTTTT.

V usage is TRBV4-3 and J usage is TRBJ1-2; no clear D. Germline CDR1 is LGHNA and CDR2 is YSLEER. Trimming took 4 bases from V and 4 from J, leaving 13 bases between them. The CDR3 consists of 14 residues. For the CDR3, the DNA is TGCGCCAGCAGCCCCCCGGGGATTCCCTATGGCTACACCTTC. Protein: CASSPPGIPYGYTF.

This sequence joins TRBV11-2 and TRBJ1-6; unclear D gene. The V and J ends lost 4 bases and 9 bases respectively, with 10 bases between them. Germline CDR1 and CDR2: SGHAT and FQNNGV. The CDR3 contains 13 residues. The CDR3: CASSSLDRSPLHF. The CDR3 DNA sequence: TGTGCCAGCAGCTCCTTAGATCGTTCACCCCTCCACTTT.

This clone showed up just once. This chain links TRBV7-2 with TRBJ1-5, with 8 bases lining up with TRBD1. Germline CDR1 is SGHTA and CDR2 is FQGNSA. This CDR3 spans 16 amino acids. V shed 7 bases and J 0 bases; nucleotides not matched to a gene: 8. The CDR3 DNA reads TGTGCCAGCACCCGACAGGGGCCCTATAGCAATCAGCCCCAGCATTTT. This encodes CASTRQGPYSNQPQHF. Variable domain in full (rest from reference TRBV7-2 and TRBJ1-5): GAGVSQSPSNKVTEKGKDVELRCDPISGHTALYWYRQSLGQGLEFLIYFQGNSAPDKSGLPSDRFSAERTGGSVSTLTIQRTQQEDSAVYLCASTRQGPYSNQPQHFGDGTRLSIL.

The V call is TRBV5-1, the J call TRBJ2-2; the D is unclear. The V end lost 0 bases, the J end lost 4 bases, and 25 bases lay between the germline ends. This CDR3 contains 20 residues. In germline, CDR1 is SGHRS, CDR2 YFSETQ. The CDR3 sequence is CASSLAQTPRSPFPTGELFF. DNA for the CDR3: TGCGCCAGCAGCTTGGCACAGACCCCGAGGTCCCCGTTCCCCACCGGGGAGCTGTTTTTT.

In regard to this clone: The sample carries other DNA sequences with the same CDR3. The chain employs TRBV9 and TRBJ1-1, with D perhaps TRBD1 (6 bases). Trimming left V 0 bases short and J 8 bases short, with 11 bases between. The CDR3 spans 13 residues. Germline CDR1 and CDR2: SGDLS and YYNGEE. The DNA of the CDR3 is TGTGCCAGCAGCGTAGCTGTAGGGACAGAAGCTTTCTTT. Protein sequence: CASSVAVGTEAFF. Complete variable domain (other parts from reference TRBV9 and TRBJ1-1): DSGVTQTPKHLITATGQRVTLRCSPRSGDLSVYWYQQSLDQGLQFLIQYYNGEERAKGNILERFSAQQFPDLHSELNLSSLELGDSALYFCASSVAVGTEAFFGQGTRLTVV.

The chain links TRBV28 to TRBJ2-5, with D possibly TRBD1 on 6 matching bases. The V and J ends lost 8 bases and 5 bases respectively, with 21 bases between them. This CDR3 contains 15 residues. Germline CDR1 reads MDHEN; CDR2 reads SYDVKM. CDR3 nucleotide sequence: TGTGCCAGCGGCCTCCAAGCTGGGCAGGGGGAGACCCAGTACTTC. Translation: CASGLQAGQGETQYF.

The chain is built from TRBV4-2 and TRBJ2-1; 14 bases match TRBD2. Germline lookup yields CDR1 LGHNA and CDR2 YNFKEQ. This CDR3 is 18 amino acids long. Trimming removed 3 bases from V and 1 base from J; junction bases left unmatched: 5. CDR3 nucleotides: TGTGCCAGCAGCCACCCGGGACTAGCGGGAGAGTCCTACAATGAGCAGTTCTTC. Its protein product is CASSHPGLAGESYNEQFF.

This clone has only one observation. V and J are TRBV28 and TRBJ2-5, with D unclear. With the DNA end fitting TRBJ2-7 better, the J assignment may be wrong. The CDR3 covers 15 residues. The germline V gene has CDR1 MDHEN and CDR2 SYDVKM. CDR3 sequence (DNA): TGTGCCAGCAGTTTAACGACACACTTGAGGAGCGAGCAGTACTTC. Translation gives CASSLTTHLRSEQYF.

The chain uses TRBV7-9 and TRBJ2-7, with 7 bases identical to TRBD1. The CDR3 totals 14 residues. The trim removed 9 bases at V and 2 bases at J, leaving 10 bases unmatched. Germline CDR1 reads SEHNR; CDR2 reads FQNEAQ (reference sequence). CDR3 amino acids: CASARPGQTYEQYF. CDR3 in DNA: TGTGCCAGTGCCCGACCGGGACAGACCTACGAGCAGTACTTC.

CDR3 loop: CASSLGAPETQYF. CDR3 DNA sequence: TGCGCCAGCAGCTTGGGTGCCCCTGAGACCCAGTACTTC. The V gene is TRBV5-1, the J gene TRBJ2-5, with D uncertain. Per germline, CDR1 SGHRS and CDR2 YFSETQ. V was shortened by 0 bases and J by 5 bases, with 8 bases between the two germline ends. The CDR3 is 13 residues long.

The chain employs TRBV11-2 and TRBJ1-1; no clear D. The CDR3 consists of 14 residues. V was shortened by 6 bases and J by 0 bases, with 11 bases between the two germline ends. Germline values: CDR1 SGHAT, CDR2 FQNNGV. In DNA, the CDR3 is TGTGCCAGCAGTTCCCAGCTCATGAACACTGAAGCTTTCTTT. Its protein is CASSSQLMNTEAFF.

J is TRBJ2-3 and V is TRBV28; D ambiguous. The CDR3 spans 14 residues. V dropped 7 bases and J dropped 2 bases, with 13 bases sitting between them. In germline, CDR1 is MDHEN, CDR2 SYDVKM. CDR3 loop: CASIFPPVTDTQYF. Here the CDR3 DNA reads TGTGCCAGCATTTTCCCGCCAGTCACAGATACGCAGTATTTT.

As DNA, the CDR3 is TGCGCCAGCAGTTTATACCGGGGCCTACAGAGCCATGGCTACACCTTC. Its translation: CASSLYRGLQSHGYTF. The gene calls are TRBV23-1 and TRBJ1-2; TRBD1 is a possible D gene (5 bases). TRBV23-1 counts as an open reading frame of uncertain function. The CDR3 has 16 residues. Trimming shortened V by 5 bases and J by 6 bases, and 22 bases separated the two germline ends.

The chain joins TRBV6-5 to TRBJ2-7, with TRBD1 matching 9 bases. The CDR3 totals 14 residues. Trimming at V came to 6 bases and at J to 8 bases, leaving 11 bases not matched to a gene. In germline, CDR1 is MNHEY, CDR2 SVGAGI. CDR3 in DNA: TGTGCCAGCAGCTTCCAGACGACAGGGGGTAAGCAGTACTTC. It codes for CASSFQTTGGKQYF.